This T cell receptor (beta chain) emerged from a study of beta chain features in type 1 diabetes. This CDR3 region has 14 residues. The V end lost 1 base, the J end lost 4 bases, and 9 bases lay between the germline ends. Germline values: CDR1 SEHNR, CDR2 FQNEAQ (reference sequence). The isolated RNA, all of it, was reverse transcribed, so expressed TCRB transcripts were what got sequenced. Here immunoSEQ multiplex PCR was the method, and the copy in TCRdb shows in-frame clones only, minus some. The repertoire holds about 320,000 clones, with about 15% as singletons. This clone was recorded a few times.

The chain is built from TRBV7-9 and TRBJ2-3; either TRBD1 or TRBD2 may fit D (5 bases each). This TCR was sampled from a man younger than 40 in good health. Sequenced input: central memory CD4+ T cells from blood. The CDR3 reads CASSLDGTPDTQYF. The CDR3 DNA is TGTGCCAGCAGCTTAGACGGGACCCCAGATACGCAGTATTTT.